Below are 3 T cell receptor beta chains sequenced from a single sample in a study of technical replicates of blood from four donors (dated by TCRdb to about 2017). The library was produced with the immunoSEQ multiplex PCR assay. Imported from immuneACCESS, the table was reduced by TCRdb to in-frame sequences with V and J called. These copies leave out some clones; in studies compared against another copy, an unresolved V gene accounts for under half, and the cause of the remainder is not known. The sample table shows over 80,000 clones, and approximately 96% are seen once. Together, the top ten hold around 0.35% of the sample. Sequences were obtained from T cells isolated from PBMCs. These receptors were collected from a human donor in good health.

Of note for this clone: This same CDR3 is encoded by further DNA sequences in the sample. The CDR3 here is CASSSGQGLDGYTF. CDR3 sequence (DNA): TGCGCCAGCAGCTCCGGACAGGGATTGGATGGCTACACCTTC. The J gene is TRBJ1-2, the V gene TRBV5-1; 8 nucleotides agree with TRBD1. Unmatched junction bases numbered 7, after V lost 3 bases and J lost 6 bases. The CDR3 runs to 14 residues. Germline V gene data show CDR1 as SGHRS and CDR2 as YFSETQ.

The chain links TRBV27 to TRBJ2-5; 7 bases map to TRBD1. Germline V gives CDR1 MNHEY, CDR2 SMNVEV (reference sequence). The CDR3 is 15 residues long. Unmatched junction bases numbered 10, after V lost 4 bases and J lost 5 bases. The CDR3: CASSSRDRRTETQYF. CDR3 nucleotides: TGTGCCAGCAGTTCTCGGGACAGACGGACGGAGACCCAGTACTTC.

This sequence joins TRBV7-9 and TRBJ2-7; D unresolved. The CDR3 extends over 12 amino acids. Trimming cost V 2 bases and J 4 bases, with 6 bases left between them. Germline assignment: CDR1 SEHNR and CDR2 FQNEAQ (reference sequence). In DNA, the CDR3 is TGTGCCAGCAGCTTATCGCGGTACGAGCAGTACTTC. It codes for CASSLSRYEQYF.